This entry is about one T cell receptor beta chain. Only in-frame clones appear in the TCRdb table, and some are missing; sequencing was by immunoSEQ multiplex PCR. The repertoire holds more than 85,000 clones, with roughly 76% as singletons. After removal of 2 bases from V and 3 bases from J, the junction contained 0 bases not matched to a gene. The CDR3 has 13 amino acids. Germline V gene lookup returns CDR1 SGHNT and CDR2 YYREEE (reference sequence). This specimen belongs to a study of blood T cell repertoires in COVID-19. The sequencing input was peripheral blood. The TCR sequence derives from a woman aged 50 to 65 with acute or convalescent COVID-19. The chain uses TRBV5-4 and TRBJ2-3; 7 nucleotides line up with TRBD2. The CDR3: CASSFGGTDTQYF. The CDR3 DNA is TGTGCCAGCAGCTTCGGGGGGACAGATACGCAGTATTTT.